The 20 T cell receptor beta chains in this list originate from one sample, sequenced in a study of blood T cell repertoires in COVID-19. The repertoire was sequenced with immunoSEQ multiplex PCR; TCRdb's copy has only in-frame clones and lacks some. The sample holds more than 300,000 clones, more than 70% seen once. Sequenced: peripheral blood. These receptors originate from a woman aged 30 to 39 with COVID-19, enrolled during active disease.

The CDR3 bases are TGTGCCAGCAGCCCAATTAGACAGGGGAACACTGAAGCTTTCTTT. The encoded protein is CASSPIRQGNTEAFF. The V gene is TRBV13, the J gene TRBJ1-1, with 7 bases aligning to TRBD1. CDR1 and CDR2 (germline): PRHDT, FYEKMQ (reference sequence). This CDR3 region has 15 residues. The ends lost 5 bases at V and 1 base at J; junction bases unmatched: 7. Together with reference TRBV13 and TRBJ1-1, the CDR3 gives the full variable domain: AAGVIQSPRHLIKEKRETATLKCYPIPRHDTVYWYQQGPGQDPQFLISFYEKMQSDKGSIPDRFSAQQFSDYHSELNMSSLELGDSALYFCASSPIRQGNTEAFFGQGTRLTVV.

The table lists this clone with a count of one. This chain joins TRBV7-9 and TRBJ2-3, with 9 bases identical to TRBD2. V lost 3 bases to trimming and J lost 3 bases; unmatched junction nucleotides: 7. This CDR3 region has 16 residues. The germline gives CDR1 SEHNR, CDR2 FQNEAQ (reference sequence). DNA for the CDR3: TGTGCCAGCAGCTTTTGGGCGGGAGGGCAGACAGATACGCAGTATTTT. Its protein product is CASSFWAGGQTDTQYF.

This chain links TRBV19 with TRBJ2-4; tentative D call: TRBD1 (6 bases). CDR1 is LNHDA, CDR2 SQIVND, per germline (reference sequence). V lost 9 bases, J lost 0 bases, and 15 bases lay in between. The CDR3 extends over 15 amino acids. CDR3 amino acids: CASSGTLLAKNIQYF. The CDR3, as DNA: TGTGCCAGCTCCGGGACACTACTAGCCAAAAACATTCAGTACTTC.

For this clone: This sample includes further DNA sequences coding for the same CDR3. The chain is built from TRBV9 and TRBJ1-4; D not certain. The CDR3 has 14 residues. V lost 5 bases and J lost 8, with 16 bases in between. Germline V gene lookup returns CDR1 SGDLS and CDR2 YYNGEE. Here the CDR3 reads CASSPQPLNEKLFF. CDR3 DNA sequence: TGTGCCAGCAGTCCACAGCCTCTGAACGAAAAACTGTTTTTT.

The sample holds one count of this clone. The chain couples TRBV28 to TRBJ1-2; D not resolved. The germline V gene has CDR1 MDHEN and CDR2 SYDVKM. The CDR3 sequence is 12 residues long. The V end lost 3 bases, the J end lost 4 bases, and 6 bases lay between the germline ends. The CDR3: CASSFEGYGYTF. The CDR3 DNA follows: TGTGCCAGCAGTTTCGAGGGCTATGGCTACACCTTC.

The chain recombines TRBV6-5 with TRBJ1-5; the match to TRBD1 covers 10 bases. This CDR3 is 15 amino acids long. Germline V gene data show CDR1 as MNHEY and CDR2 as SVGAGI. J lost 4 bases, V lost 6 bases, and 6 bases had no gene match. The CDR3 sequence: CASRPGQGRNQPQHF. CDR3 coding DNA: TGTGCCAGCAGGCCGGGACAGGGGAGGAATCAGCCCCAGCATTTT.

The V and J genes are TRBV30 and TRBJ2-6, with D perhaps TRBD2 (7 bases). Trimming removed 2 bases at V and 2 bases at J, with 13 bases between. The CDR3 sequence is 16 residues long. Per the germline V gene, CDR1 is GTSNPN and CDR2 is SVGIG (reference sequence). The DNA of the CDR3 is TGTGCCTGGAGTACAGGGAGGGGGGCTGGGGCCAACGTCCTGACTTTC. This translates into CAWSTGRGAGANVLTF.

The V call is TRBV9, the J call TRBJ2-2; TRBD1 matches 11 bases. CDR3 length: 16 amino acids. CDR1 and CDR2 (germline): SGDLS, YYNGEE. The V and J ends lost 8 bases and 6 bases, in that order; junction bases with no gene match: 12. The CDR3 DNA sequence: TGTGCCAGGACCGGACAGGGGGCTTTGGCGCCCGGGGAGCTGTTTTTT. Translated: CARTGQGALAPGELFF.

DNA for the CDR3: TGTGCCAGCAGACACCGGCTAACGGGACAGTCCGAGACCCAGTACTTC. Protein: CASRHRLTGQSETQYF. The chain has TRBV3-1 (or the pseudogene TRBV3-2) and TRBJ2-5, with 7 nucleotides matching TRBD1. The V segment lost 6 bases and the J segment 5 bases; nucleotides outside the gene matches: 15. Germline V CDR1 and CDR2: LGHDT, YNNKEL (reference sequence). This CDR3 has 16 residues.

This chain links TRBV30 with TRBJ2-3, with D tentatively TRBD1 (8 bases). Trimming removed 5 bases at V and 4 bases at J, with 19 bases between. The CDR3 is 15 residues long. The germline gives CDR1 GTSNPN, CDR2 SVGIG (reference sequence). CDR3 region: CAWGVGQGGSDTQYF. CDR3 nucleotides: TGTGCCTGGGGGGTTGGACAGGGAGGGTCAGATACGCAGTATTTT. Together with reference TRBV30 and TRBJ2-3, the CDR3 gives the full variable domain: SQTIHQWPATLVQPVGSPLSLECTVEGTSNPNLYWYRQAAGRGLQLLFYSVGIGQISSEVPQNLSASRPQDRQFILSSKKLLLSDSGFYLCAWGVGQGGSDTQYFGPGTRLTVL.

This rearrangement joins TRBV28 to TRBJ2-1; 14 bases are a match to TRBD2. Germline CDR1 reads MDHEN; CDR2 reads SYDVKM. The CDR3 length is 16 residues. J lost 7 bases, V lost 4 bases, and 6 bases had no gene match. DNA of the CDR3: TGTGCCAGCAGTTCGACTAGCGGGAGGGCCAAAAATGAGCAGTTCTTC. Its translation is CASSSTSGRAKNEQFF.

The chain has TRBV29-1 and TRBJ1-1; D remains unclear. With 0 bases removed from V and 7 bases from J, the gap between germline ends came to 9 bases. Germline V gene lookup returns CDR1 SQVTM and CDR2 ANQGSEA. The CDR3 is 12 residues long. The chain's CDR3 is CSVEDGFFEAFF. CDR3 bases: TGCAGCGTTGAAGACGGGTTTTTTGAAGCTTTCTTT.

The chain has TRBV5-1 and TRBJ2-7; a possible D gene is TRBD2 (6 bases). There are 15 residues in the CDR3. Trimming stripped 5 bases from V and 1 base from J, with 16 bases between. CDR1 is SGHRS and CDR2 is YFSETQ in the germline V gene. The CDR3 DNA follows: TGCGCCAGCAGAGCCAGCGGGTACCTATCCTACGAGCAGTACTTC. Translated: CASRASGYLSYEQYF.

The rearrangement joins TRBV19 to TRBJ2-7, with D perhaps matching TRBD1 (6 bases). The CDR3 contains 16 residues. Looked up from germline, CDR1 is LNHDA and CDR2 is SQIVND (reference sequence). Trimming stripped 7 bases from V and 0 bases from J, with 19 bases between. DNA of the CDR3: TGTGCCAGTATTCGAGTGGGGGCAAGCAACTCCTACGAGCAGTACTTC. Its protein product is CASIRVGASNSYEQYF.

V and J are TRBV7-6 and TRBJ1-1, with 7 nucleotides matching TRBD1. Germline CDR1 and CDR2: SGHVS and FNYEAQ. This CDR3 region has 14 residues. The V gene end was trimmed by 5 bases and the J gene end by 3 bases; junction bases not matched to a gene: 6. The CDR3 protein is CASSQTGWDTEAFF. The CDR3 bases are TGTGCCAGCAGCCAGACAGGGTGGGACACTGAAGCTTTCTTT.

The chain joins TRBV6-5 to TRBJ2-7, with D maybe TRBD2 (6 bases). CDR1 is MNHEY and CDR2 is SVGAGI in the germline V gene. CDR3 length: 16 residues. V lost 4 bases to trimming and J lost 2 bases, with 18 bases between them. The CDR3 sequence is CASSWSGLSFTYEQYF. The CDR3 coding sequence is TGTGCCAGCAGTTGGTCGGGACTTTCCTTTACCTACGAGCAGTACTTC.

This clone was counted between two and nine times. The V call is TRBV7-2, the J call TRBJ2-5; TRBD2 matches 10 bases. The ends lost 5 bases at V and 4 bases at J; junction bases unmatched: 16. The CDR3 is 18 residues long. CDR1 and CDR2 from the germline V gene are SGHTA and FQGNSA. The CDR3 protein is CASSPTVRASGRGETQYF. The CDR3 DNA is TGTGCCAGCAGCCCAACGGTTCGGGCTAGCGGGAGAGGAGAGACCCAGTACTTC.

The CDR3 protein is CASSLEGGEQYF. DNA of the CDR3: TGCGCCAGCAGCTTGGAGGGAGGCGAGCAGTACTTC. This chain links TRBV5-1 with TRBJ2-7; the D gene is possibly TRBD2 (6 bases). This CDR3 comprises 12 residues. Deletions cut 0 bases from V and 6 bases from J, with 7 bases between. Germline loops: CDR1 SGHRS, CDR2 YFSETQ.

The chain has TRBV30 and TRBJ1-1; D perhaps matches TRBD1 (5 bases). The germline V gene encodes CDR1 GTSNPN and CDR2 SVGIG (reference sequence). The CDR3 loop spans 15 amino acids. Trimming pared 5 bases from V and 0 bases from J, leaving 16 bases between. The CDR3 region has the DNA TGTGCCTGGGCTCTGGGGGGTTCCATGAACACTGAAGCTTTCTTT. Translated: CAWALGGSMNTEAFF.

The chain has TRBV19 and TRBJ2-7; 7 bases align to TRBD1. Per the germline V gene, CDR1 is LNHDA and CDR2 is SQIVND (reference sequence). V lost 5 bases to trimming and J lost 2 bases; unmatched junction nucleotides: 9. The CDR3 contains 15 residues. The CDR3 DNA is TGTGCCAGTAGTGCGAAGGACAGGCCGACCTACGAGCAGTACTTC. Protein product: CASSAKDRPTYEQYF.